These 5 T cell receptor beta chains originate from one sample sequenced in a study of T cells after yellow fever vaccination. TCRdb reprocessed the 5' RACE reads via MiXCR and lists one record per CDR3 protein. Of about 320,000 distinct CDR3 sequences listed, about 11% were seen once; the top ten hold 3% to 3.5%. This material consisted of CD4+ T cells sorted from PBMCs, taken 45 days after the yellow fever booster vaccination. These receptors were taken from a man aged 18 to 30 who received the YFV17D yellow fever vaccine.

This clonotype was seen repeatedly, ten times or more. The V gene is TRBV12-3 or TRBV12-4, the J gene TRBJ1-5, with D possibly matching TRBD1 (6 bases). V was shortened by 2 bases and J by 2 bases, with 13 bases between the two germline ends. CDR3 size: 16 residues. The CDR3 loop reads CASSLRGGLGNQPQHF. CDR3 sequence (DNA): TGTGCCAGCAGTTTAAGAGGGGGGCTCGGCAATCAGCCCCAGCATTTT.

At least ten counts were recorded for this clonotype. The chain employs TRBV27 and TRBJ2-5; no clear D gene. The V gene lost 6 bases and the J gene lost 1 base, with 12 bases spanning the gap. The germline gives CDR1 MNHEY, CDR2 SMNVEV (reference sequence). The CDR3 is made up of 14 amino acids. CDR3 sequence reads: CASSNRRAQETQYF. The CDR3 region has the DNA TGTGCCAGCAGCAACAGACGGGCCCAAGAGACCCAGTACTTC.

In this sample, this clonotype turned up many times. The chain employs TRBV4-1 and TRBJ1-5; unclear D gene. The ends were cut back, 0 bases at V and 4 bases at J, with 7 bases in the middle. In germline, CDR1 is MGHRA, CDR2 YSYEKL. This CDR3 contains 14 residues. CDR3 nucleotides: TGCGCCAGCAGCCAAGAGGCGGCAAATCAGCCCCAGCATTTT. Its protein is CASSQEAANQPQHF.

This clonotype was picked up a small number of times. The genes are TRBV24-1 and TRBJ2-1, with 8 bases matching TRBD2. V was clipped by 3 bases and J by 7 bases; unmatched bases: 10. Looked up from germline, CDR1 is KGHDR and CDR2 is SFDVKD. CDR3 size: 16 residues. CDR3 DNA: TGTGCCACCAGTGATCCAGGGCGGGGGGTGGTAAATGAGCAGTTCTTC. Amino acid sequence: CATSDPGRGVVNEQFF.

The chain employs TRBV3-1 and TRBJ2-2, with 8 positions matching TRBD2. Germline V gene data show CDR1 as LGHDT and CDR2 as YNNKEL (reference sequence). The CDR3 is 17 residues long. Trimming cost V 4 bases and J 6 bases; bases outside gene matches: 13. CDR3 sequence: CASSPVAGGATSGELFF. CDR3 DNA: TGTGCCAGCAGCCCCGTGGCCGGGGGGGCCACTTCCGGGGAGCTGTTTTTT.